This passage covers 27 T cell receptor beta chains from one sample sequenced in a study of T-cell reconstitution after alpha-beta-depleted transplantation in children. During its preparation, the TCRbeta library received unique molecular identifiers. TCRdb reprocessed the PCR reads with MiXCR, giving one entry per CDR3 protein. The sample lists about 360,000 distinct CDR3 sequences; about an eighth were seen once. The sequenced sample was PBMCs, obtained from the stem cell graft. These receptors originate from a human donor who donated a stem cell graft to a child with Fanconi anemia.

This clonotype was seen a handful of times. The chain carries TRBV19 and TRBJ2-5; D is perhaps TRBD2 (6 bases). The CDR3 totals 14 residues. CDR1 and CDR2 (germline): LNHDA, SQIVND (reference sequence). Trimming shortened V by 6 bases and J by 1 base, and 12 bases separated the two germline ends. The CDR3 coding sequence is TGTGCCAGTAGCTCGCGGGACTTCCAAGAGACCCAGTACTTC. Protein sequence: CASSSRDFQETQYF.

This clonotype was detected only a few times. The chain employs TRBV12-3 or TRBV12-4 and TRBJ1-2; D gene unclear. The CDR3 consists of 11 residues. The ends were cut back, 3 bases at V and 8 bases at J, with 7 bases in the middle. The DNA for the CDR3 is TGTGCCAGCAGTTTTTCTGGAGGCTACACCTTC. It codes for CASSFSGGYTF.

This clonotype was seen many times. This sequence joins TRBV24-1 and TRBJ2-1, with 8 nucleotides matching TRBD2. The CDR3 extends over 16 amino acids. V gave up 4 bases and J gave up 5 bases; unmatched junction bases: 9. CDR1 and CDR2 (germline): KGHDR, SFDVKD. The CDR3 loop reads CATSDPGRRGDNEQFF. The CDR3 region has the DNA TGTGCCACCAGTGACCCTGGGAGGCGGGGGGACAATGAGCAGTTCTTC.

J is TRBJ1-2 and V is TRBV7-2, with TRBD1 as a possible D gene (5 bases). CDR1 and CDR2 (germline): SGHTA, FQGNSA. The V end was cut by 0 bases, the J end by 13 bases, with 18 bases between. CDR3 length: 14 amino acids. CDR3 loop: CASSLAPRVQVGTF. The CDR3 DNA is TGTGCCAGCAGCTTAGCGCCCAGGGTACAGGTCGGCACCTTC.

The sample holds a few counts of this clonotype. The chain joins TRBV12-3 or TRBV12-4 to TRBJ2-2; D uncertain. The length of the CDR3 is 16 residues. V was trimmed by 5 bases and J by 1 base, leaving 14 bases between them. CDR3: CASSRNLVGNTGELFF. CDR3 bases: TGTGCCAGCAGTCGCAATTTAGTAGGGAACACCGGGGAGCTGTTTTTT.

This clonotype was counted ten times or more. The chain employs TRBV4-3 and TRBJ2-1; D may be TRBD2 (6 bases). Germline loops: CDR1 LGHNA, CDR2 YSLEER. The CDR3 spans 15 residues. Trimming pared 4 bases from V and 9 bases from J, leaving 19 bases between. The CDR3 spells CASSLETHPGSEQFF. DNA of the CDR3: TGCGCCAGCAGCCTTGAGACCCATCCCGGGAGTGAGCAGTTCTTC.

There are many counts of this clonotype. CDR3 in DNA: TGTGCCAGCAGCTTATACCAGCACACTGAAGCTTTCTTT. It yields the protein CASSLYQHTEAFF. The V gene is TRBV7-2, the J gene TRBJ1-1, with D hard to call. Between the trimmed V and J ends, which lost 2 bases and 3 bases, there was a span of 7 bases. Germline values: CDR1 SGHTA, CDR2 FQGNSA. This CDR3 is 13 amino acids long.

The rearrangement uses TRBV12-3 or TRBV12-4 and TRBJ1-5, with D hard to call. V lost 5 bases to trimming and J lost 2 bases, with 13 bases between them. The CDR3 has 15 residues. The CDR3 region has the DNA TGTGCCAGCAGTCCTCGGGGAGGCGGCAATCAGCCCCAGCATTTT. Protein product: CASSPRGGGNQPQHF.

The CDR3 sequence: CASRPAGQGYDEQFF. The CDR3 DNA is TGTGCCAGCAGGCCGGCGGGACAGGGTTATGATGAGCAGTTCTTC. V gene TRBV12-3 or TRBV12-4 combines with J gene TRBJ2-1; TRBD1 agrees at 9 bases. The V and J ends lost 6 bases and 8 bases, in that order; junction bases with no gene match: 11. This CDR3 spans 15 amino acids.

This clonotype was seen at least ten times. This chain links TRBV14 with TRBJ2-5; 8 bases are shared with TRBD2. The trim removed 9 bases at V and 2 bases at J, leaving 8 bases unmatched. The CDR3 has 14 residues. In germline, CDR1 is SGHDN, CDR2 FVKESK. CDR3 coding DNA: TGTGCCAGTAAACCCGGGGGGGGACAAGAGACCCAGTACTTC. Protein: CASKPGGGQETQYF.

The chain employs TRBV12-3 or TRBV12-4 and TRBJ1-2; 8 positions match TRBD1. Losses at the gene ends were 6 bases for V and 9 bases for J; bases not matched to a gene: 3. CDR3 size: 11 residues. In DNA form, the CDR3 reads TGTGCCAGCAGAGACAGGGGAAGCTACACCTTC. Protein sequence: CASRDRGSYTF.

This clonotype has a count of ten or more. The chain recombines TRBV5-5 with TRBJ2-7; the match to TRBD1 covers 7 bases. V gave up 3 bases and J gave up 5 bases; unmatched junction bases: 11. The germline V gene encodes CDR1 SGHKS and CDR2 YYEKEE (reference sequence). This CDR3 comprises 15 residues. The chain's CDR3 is CASSSTGTSLDEQYV. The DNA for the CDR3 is TGTGCCAGCAGCTCGACAGGGACCTCCTTGGACGAGCAGTACGTC.

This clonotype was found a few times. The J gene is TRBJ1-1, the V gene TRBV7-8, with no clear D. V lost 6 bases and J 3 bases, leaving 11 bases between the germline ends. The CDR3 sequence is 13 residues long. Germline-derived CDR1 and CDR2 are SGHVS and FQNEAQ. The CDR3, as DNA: TGTGCCAGCAGGGTCTATGGGGACACTGAAGCTTTCTTT. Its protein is CASRVYGDTEAFF.

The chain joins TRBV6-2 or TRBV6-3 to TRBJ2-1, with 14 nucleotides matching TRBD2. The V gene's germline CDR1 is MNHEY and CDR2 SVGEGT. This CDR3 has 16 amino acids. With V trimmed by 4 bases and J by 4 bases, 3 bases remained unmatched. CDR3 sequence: CASSWTSGGHYNEQFF. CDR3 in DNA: TGTGCCAGCAGTTGGACTAGCGGGGGGCATTACAATGAGCAGTTCTTC.

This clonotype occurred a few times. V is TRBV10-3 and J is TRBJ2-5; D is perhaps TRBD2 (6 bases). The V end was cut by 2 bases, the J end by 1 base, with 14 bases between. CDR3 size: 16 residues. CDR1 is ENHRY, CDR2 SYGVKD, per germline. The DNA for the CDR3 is TGTGCCATCAGTGAGCGGGGTAGCGGATTCCAAGAGACCCAGTACTTC. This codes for CAISERGSGFQETQYF.

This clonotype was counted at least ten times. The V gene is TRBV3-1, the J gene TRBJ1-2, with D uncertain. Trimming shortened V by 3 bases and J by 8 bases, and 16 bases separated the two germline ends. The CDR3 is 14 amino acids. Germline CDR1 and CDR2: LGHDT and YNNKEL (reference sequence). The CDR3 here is CASSHTAGGRGYTF. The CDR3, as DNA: TGTGCCAGCAGCCATACCGCAGGAGGTAGGGGCTACACCTTC.

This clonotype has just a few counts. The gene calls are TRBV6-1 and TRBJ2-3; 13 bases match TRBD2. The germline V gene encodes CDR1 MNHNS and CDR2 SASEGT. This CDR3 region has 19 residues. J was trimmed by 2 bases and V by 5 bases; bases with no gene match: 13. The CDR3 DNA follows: TGTGCCAGCAGTCCCGGGACTAGCGGGACCTTAGTTTACACAGATACGCAGTATTTT. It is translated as CASSPGTSGTLVYTDTQYF.

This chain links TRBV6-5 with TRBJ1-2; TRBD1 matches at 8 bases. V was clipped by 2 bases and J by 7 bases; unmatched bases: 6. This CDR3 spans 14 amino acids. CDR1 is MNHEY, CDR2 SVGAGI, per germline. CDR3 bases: TGTGCCAGCAGTTACAGGGCAGGGGGCATTGGCTACACCTTC. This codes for CASSYRAGGIGYTF.

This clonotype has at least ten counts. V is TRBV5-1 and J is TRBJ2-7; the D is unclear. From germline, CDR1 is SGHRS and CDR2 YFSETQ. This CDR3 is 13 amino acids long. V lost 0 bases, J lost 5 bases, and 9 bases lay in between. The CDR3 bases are TGCGCCAGCAGCTTGGCCAGTGAGCACGAGCAGTACTTC. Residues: CASSLASEHEQYF. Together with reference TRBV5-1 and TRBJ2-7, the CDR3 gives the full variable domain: KAGVTQTPRYLIKTRGQQVTLSCSPISGHRSVSWYQQTPGQGLQFLFEYFSETQRNKGNFPGRFSGRQFSNSRSEMNVSTLELGDSALYLCASSLASEHEQYFGPGTRLTVT.

The CDR3 bases are TGTGCCAGCTCACCAGCTATACGGGGAAACACCATATATTTT. It specifies CASSPAIRGNTIYF. This rearrangement joins TRBV18 to TRBJ1-3; no reliable D call. Trimming shortened V by 2 bases and J by 4 bases, and 9 bases separated the two germline ends. Germline V gene sequence: CDR1 KGHSH, CDR2 LQKENI. CDR3 length equals 14 residues.

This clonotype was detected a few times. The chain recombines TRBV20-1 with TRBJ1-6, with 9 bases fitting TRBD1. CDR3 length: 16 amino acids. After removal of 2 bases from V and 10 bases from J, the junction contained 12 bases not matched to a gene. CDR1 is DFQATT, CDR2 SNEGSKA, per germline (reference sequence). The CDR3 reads CSARPRMGQGNSPLHF. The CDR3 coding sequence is TGCAGTGCTAGACCCAGGATGGGACAGGGAAACTCACCCCTCCACTTT.

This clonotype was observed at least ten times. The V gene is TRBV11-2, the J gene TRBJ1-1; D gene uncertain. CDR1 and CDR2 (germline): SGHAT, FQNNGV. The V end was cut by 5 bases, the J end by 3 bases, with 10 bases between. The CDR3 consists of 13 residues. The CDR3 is CASSPDGDTEAFF. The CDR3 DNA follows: TGTGCCAGCAGCCCAGACGGGGACACTGAAGCTTTCTTT. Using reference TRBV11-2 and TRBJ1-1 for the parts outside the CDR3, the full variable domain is EAGVAQSPRYKIIEKRQSVAFWCNPISGHATLYWYQQILGQGPKLLIQFQNNGVVDDSQLPKDRFSAERLKGVDSTLKIQPAKLEDSAVYLCASSPDGDTEAFFGQGTRLTVV.

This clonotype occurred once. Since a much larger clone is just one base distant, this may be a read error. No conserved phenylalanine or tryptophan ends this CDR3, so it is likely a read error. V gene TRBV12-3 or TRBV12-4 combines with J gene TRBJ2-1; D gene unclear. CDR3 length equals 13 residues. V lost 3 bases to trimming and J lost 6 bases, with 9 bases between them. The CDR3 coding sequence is TGTGCCAGCAGTTTGGGCCCGATCAATGAGCAGTTCTTG. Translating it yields CASSLGPINEQFL.

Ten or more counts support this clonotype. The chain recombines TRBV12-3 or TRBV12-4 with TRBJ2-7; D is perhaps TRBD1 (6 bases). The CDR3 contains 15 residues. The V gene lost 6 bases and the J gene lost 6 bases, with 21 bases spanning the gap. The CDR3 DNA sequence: TGTGCCAGCAGCACGCAGGGGCAGGGTCGGCGCGAGCAGTACTTC. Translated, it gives CASSTQGQGRREQYF.

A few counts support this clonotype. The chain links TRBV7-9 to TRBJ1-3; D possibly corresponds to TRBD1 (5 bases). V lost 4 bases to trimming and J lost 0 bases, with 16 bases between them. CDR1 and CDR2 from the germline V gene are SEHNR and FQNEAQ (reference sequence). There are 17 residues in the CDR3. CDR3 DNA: TGTGCCAGCAGCTCCAGGCCGGGACCGATCTCTGGAAACACCATATATTTT. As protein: CASSSRPGPISGNTIYF. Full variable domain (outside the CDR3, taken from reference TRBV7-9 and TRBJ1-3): DTGVSQNPRHKITKRGQNVTFRCDPISEHNRLYWYRQTLGQGPEFLTYFQNEAQLEKSRLLSDRFSAERPKGSFSTLEIQRTEQGDSAMYLCASSSRPGPISGNTIYFGEGSWLTVV.

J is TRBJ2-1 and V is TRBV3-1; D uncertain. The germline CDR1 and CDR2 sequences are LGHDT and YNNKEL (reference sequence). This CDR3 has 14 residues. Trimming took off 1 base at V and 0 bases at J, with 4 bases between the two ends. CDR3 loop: CASSQGHSYNEQFF. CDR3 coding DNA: TGTGCCAGCAGCCAAGGGCACTCCTACAATGAGCAGTTCTTC.

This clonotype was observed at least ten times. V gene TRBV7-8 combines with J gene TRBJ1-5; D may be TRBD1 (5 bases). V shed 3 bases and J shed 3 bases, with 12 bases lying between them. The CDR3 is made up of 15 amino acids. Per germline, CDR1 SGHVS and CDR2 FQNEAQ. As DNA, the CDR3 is TGTGCCAGCAGCTTGACAGTATTAAACAATCAGCCCCAGCATTTT. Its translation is CASSLTVLNNQPQHF.